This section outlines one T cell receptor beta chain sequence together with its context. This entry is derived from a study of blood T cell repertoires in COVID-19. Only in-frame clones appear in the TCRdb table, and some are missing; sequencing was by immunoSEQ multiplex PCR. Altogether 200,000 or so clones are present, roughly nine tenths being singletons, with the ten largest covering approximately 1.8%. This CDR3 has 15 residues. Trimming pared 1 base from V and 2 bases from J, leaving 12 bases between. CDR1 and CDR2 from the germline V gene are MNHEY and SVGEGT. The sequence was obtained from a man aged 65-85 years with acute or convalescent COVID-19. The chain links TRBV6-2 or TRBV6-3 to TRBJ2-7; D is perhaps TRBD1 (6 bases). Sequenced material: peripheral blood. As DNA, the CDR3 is TGTGCCAGCAGTTACTTAGGACAGCCTACCTACGAGCAGTACTTC. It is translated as CASSYLGQPTYEQYF.